A single sample gave rise to the 15 T cell receptor beta chains below, sequenced in a study of shared clonotypes between healthy human individuals. This table comes from immunoSEQ multiplex PCR, and its TCRdb copy is limited to in-frame clones, with some not included. The sample has about 2.2 million clones; approximately 92% are singletons. Naive CD8 cells, CD45RO-negative and positively selected for CCR7, excluded terminally differentiated effector memory CD45RA+ cells. Specimen: naive CD8+ T cells from PBMCs. The receptors stem from a man in his late teens or twenties in good health. Some clones in this sample may be carry-over from other donors' samples.

The chain links TRBV7-2 to TRBJ2-7; a weak D match, TRBD1 (6 bases). The CDR3 has 15 amino acids. Trimming removed 2 bases at V and 5 bases at J, with 16 bases between. From germline, CDR1 is SGHTA and CDR2 FQGNSA. This chain's CDR3 is CASSLRYRARDEQYF. The DNA of the CDR3 is TGTGCCAGCAGCTTACGGTACAGGGCGAGGGACGAGCAGTACTTC.

V gene TRBV27 combines with J gene TRBJ2-7; D not certain. Germline values: CDR1 MNHEY, CDR2 SMNVEV (reference sequence). CDR3 length equals 15 residues. Trimming removed 6 bases at V and 2 bases at J, with 17 bases between. The CDR3 spells CASSPTGPTPYEQYF. CDR3 coding DNA: TGTGCCAGCAGCCCCACCGGGCCAACACCCTACGAGCAGTACTTC.

The genes are TRBV2 and TRBJ2-1; no clear D gene. The germline V gene encodes CDR1 SNHLY and CDR2 FYNNEI. V was trimmed by 3 bases and J by 9 bases, leaving 9 bases between them. This CDR3 is built from 12 residues. CDR3 in amino acids: CASSEIAPEQFF. CDR3 in DNA: TGTGCCAGCAGTGAGATTGCGCCTGAGCAGTTCTTC.

Turning to this clone: The same CDR3 also results from other DNA sequences found in this sample. The gene calls are TRBV27 and TRBJ1-5, with D unclear. Germline lookup yields CDR1 MNHEY and CDR2 SMNVEV (reference sequence). Between the trimmed V and J ends, which lost 6 bases and 6 bases, there was a span of 12 bases. This CDR3 is built from 13 residues. This chain's CDR3 is CASSLRVGQPQHF. CDR3 sequence (DNA): TGTGCCAGCAGCCTGAGGGTGGGTCAGCCCCAGCATTTT.

V and J are TRBV6-5 and TRBJ2-7; D uncertain. The CDR3 length is 14 residues. Trimming left V 5 bases short and J 5 bases short, with 16 bases between. Germline assignment: CDR1 MNHEY and CDR2 SVGAGI. The CDR3 spells CASSPRTRLDEQYF. The CDR3 bases are TGTGCCAGCAGTCCCCGGACCAGGTTAGACGAGCAGTACTTC.

This chain uses TRBV7-9 with TRBJ1-1; TRBD1 is a possible D gene (5 bases). CDR1 SEHNR and CDR2 FQNEAQ come from the germline V gene (reference sequence). V lost 5 bases to trimming and J lost 1 base, with 17 bases between them. The CDR3 has 16 residues. CDR3 protein: CASSLYPSGSNTEAFF. CDR3 DNA: TGTGCCAGCAGCCTATACCCTTCAGGGTCGAACACTGAAGCTTTCTTT.

The chain uses TRBV27 and TRBJ2-3; D gene unclear. V lost 3 bases and J lost 8, with 15 bases in between. This CDR3 has 14 residues. Germline CDR1 is MNHEY and CDR2 is SMNVEV (reference sequence). The DNA for the CDR3 is TGTGCCAGCAGTTTTTACGGGCCTACGGGTACGCAGTATTTT. Translated: CASSFYGPTGTQYF.

The chain recombines TRBV4-2 with TRBJ2-5; D perhaps matches TRBD2 (6 bases). TRBJ2-7 explains the end of the DNA better; the J call may be wrong. CDR3 length equals 13 residues. Germline V gene lookup returns CDR1 LGHNA and CDR2 YNFKEQ. CDR3 residues: CASSQGGPYEQYF. CDR3 bases: TGTGCCAGCAGCCAGGGGGGACCCTACGAGCAGTACTTC.

Concerning this clone itself: Different DNA sequences within this sample yield the same CDR3. This chain connects TRBV10-3 to TRBJ2-7; D might be TRBD2 (7 bases). Germline V gene sequence: CDR1 ENHRY, CDR2 SYGVKD. The V and J ends lost 0 bases and 2 bases respectively, with 11 bases between them. This CDR3 region has 15 residues. The CDR3 spells CAISESGGGAYEQYF. The CDR3 nucleotides are TGTGCCATCAGTGAGTCAGGGGGGGGAGCCTACGAGCAGTACTTC.

Notes on this clone: This same CDR3 is encoded by further DNA sequences in the sample. V usage is TRBV4-3 and J usage is TRBJ2-1; 10 bases fit TRBD1. With V trimmed by 1 base and J by 7 bases, 4 bases remained unmatched. The CDR3 runs to 15 residues. CDR1 is LGHNA, CDR2 YSLEER, per germline. CDR3 sequence reads: CASSQGGQGGNEQFF. The CDR3 coding sequence is TGCGCCAGCAGCCAAGGAGGACAGGGGGGAAATGAGCAGTTCTTC.

The chain uses TRBV2 and TRBJ1-5; D is unclear. Germline assignment: CDR1 SNHLY and CDR2 FYNNEI. Deletions cut 1 base from V and 2 bases from J, with 9 bases between. CDR3 size: 15 residues. The CDR3 here is CASSEVWEGNQPQHF. The CDR3 DNA reads TGTGCCAGCAGTGAAGTCTGGGAGGGCAATCAGCCCCAGCATTTT.

The chain carries TRBV27 and TRBJ2-7; tentative D call: TRBD2 (6 bases). Germline CDR1 and CDR2: MNHEY and SMNVEV (reference sequence). The V and J ends lost 4 bases and 2 bases respectively, with 18 bases between them. The CDR3 is 16 amino acids. CDR3 nucleotides: TGTGCCAGCAGTTCCTCCGGAGGGACCTTTACCTACGAGCAGTACTTC. This gives the protein CASSSSGGTFTYEQYF.

With respect to this clone: The sample has other DNA sequences that encode this CDR3 too. V is TRBV28 and J is TRBJ2-3; possibly TRBD1 for D (6 bases). CDR1 is MDHEN, CDR2 SYDVKM, per germline. V was pared by 6 bases and J by 1 base, with 8 bases between. The CDR3 is 13 amino acids. CDR3 loop: CASRRQGTDTQYF. Written as DNA, the CDR3 is TGTGCCAGCAGAAGACAGGGCACAGATACGCAGTATTTT.

The chain links TRBV5-4 to TRBJ2-2; 7 bases are a match to TRBD1. The germline V gene encodes CDR1 SGHNT and CDR2 YYREEE (reference sequence). Trimming removed 5 bases from V and 3 bases from J; junction bases left unmatched: 13. The CDR3 extends over 17 amino acids. The chain's CDR3 is CASSPPTGSADTGELFF. CDR3 nucleotides: TGTGCCAGCAGTCCACCGACAGGGAGTGCGGACACCGGGGAGCTGTTTTTT.

This sequence joins TRBV28 and TRBJ1-1, with D unclear. V lost 2 bases and J lost 5, with 9 bases in between. The CDR3 has 13 residues. The germline V gene has CDR1 MDHEN and CDR2 SYDVKM. CDR3 in amino acids: CASSLLPRTEAFF. In nucleotides, the CDR3 is TGTGCCAGCAGTTTACTCCCAAGGACTGAAGCTTTCTTT.